These 11 T cell receptor beta chains came from one sample sequenced in a study of blood T cell repertoires in COVID-19. Assay used: immunoSEQ multiplex PCR; TCRdb lists only in-frame clones, some missing. The repertoire holds more than 300,000 clones, with roughly nine tenths as singletons. The sequencing sample was made of PBMCs or T cells enriched from blood (not recorded which). The receptors come from a woman aged 40 to 49 who had been exposed to COVID-19.

V and J are TRBV12-3 or TRBV12-4 and TRBJ1-2; D remains ambiguous. V was cut by 6 bases and J by 8 bases, with 13 bases left in between. The CDR3 extends over 12 amino acids. The DNA for the CDR3 is TGTGCCAGCAGCTTGGTCCTACGGGGCTACACCTTC. Protein product: CASSLVLRGYTF.

The chain is built from TRBV12-3 or TRBV12-4 and TRBJ1-2; a possible D gene is TRBD1 (6 bases). This CDR3 is 12 amino acids long. Trimming pared 7 bases from V and 8 bases from J, leaving 14 bases between. The CDR3 protein is CASTFSDRGYTF. The CDR3 region has the DNA TGTGCCAGCACCTTTTCGGACAGAGGCTACACCTTC.

In DNA, the CDR3 is TGTGCCAGCACCCCTAGACAGGGTAGTCAGCCCCAGCATTTT. It specifies CASTPRQGSQPQHF. The J gene is TRBJ1-5, the V gene TRBV2, with 7 nucleotides matching TRBD1. The CDR3 is made up of 14 amino acids. The V and J ends lost 7 bases and 6 bases, in that order; junction bases with no gene match: 9. CDR1 and CDR2 (germline): SNHLY, FYNNEI.

The gene calls are TRBV6-1 and TRBJ2-7; no definite D call. Germline CDR1 and CDR2: MNHNS and SASEGT. The V gene lost 1 base and the J gene lost 3 bases, with 13 bases spanning the gap. The CDR3 sequence is 15 residues long. CDR3 in DNA: TGTGCCAGCAGTGAAGGTCCAATTTCCGGCTACGAGCAGTACTTC. It yields the protein CASSEGPISGYEQYF.

This clone has just one count. The chain is built from TRBV5-4 and TRBJ2-3; 12 bases match TRBD2. Germline V gives CDR1 SGHNT, CDR2 YYREEE (reference sequence). With V trimmed by 5 bases and J by 4 bases, 11 bases remained unmatched. The CDR3 covers 17 residues. CDR3 in DNA: TGTGCCAGCAGTTCCCCACAGACTAGCGGGAGTGCAGATACGCAGTATTTT. Amino acid sequence: CASSSPQTSGSADTQYF.

For this clone: Other DNA sequences of this sample code for an identical CDR3. The chain recombines TRBV7-8 with TRBJ1-3, with 10 bases lining up with TRBD1. V trimming: 4 bases; J trimming: 1 base; junction bases outside the gene matches: 1. The CDR3 loop spans 15 amino acids. The germline CDR1 and CDR2 sequences are SGHVS and FQNEAQ. The DNA of the CDR3 is TGTGCCAGCAGCTCGGGACAGGGGTCTGGAAACACCATATATTTT. Its protein is CASSSGQGSGNTIYF.

The chain joins TRBV19 to TRBJ1-3, with a tentative D call TRBD1 (5 bases). V shed 6 bases and J shed 2 bases, with 8 bases lying between them. Per germline, CDR1 LNHDA and CDR2 SQIVND (reference sequence). The CDR3 has 13 amino acids. CDR3 DNA sequence: TGTGCCAGTAGGGGGACTGCTGGAAACACCATATATTTT. Protein sequence: CASRGTAGNTIYF.

The J gene is TRBJ2-7, the V gene TRBV4-2; 10 nucleotides align to TRBD2. The V gene end was trimmed by 1 base and the J gene end by 7 bases; junction bases not matched to a gene: 7. This CDR3 has 15 amino acids. Germline V lookup: CDR1 LGHNA, CDR2 YNFKEQ. The CDR3 region is CASSQGPSGGEEQYF. DNA of the CDR3: TGTGCCAGCAGCCAAGGTCCTAGCGGGGGAGAAGAGCAGTACTTC.

The V gene is TRBV30, the J gene TRBJ1-2; maybe TRBD1 (5 bases). Trimming pared 7 bases from V and 5 bases from J, leaving 11 bases between. This CDR3 spans 11 amino acids. The V gene's germline CDR1 is GTSNPN and CDR2 SVGIG (reference sequence). DNA of the CDR3: TGTGCCTCGACAGAACAATATGGCTACACCTTC. Its translation is CASTEQYGYTF.

This clone appeared a few times. V gene TRBV18 combines with J gene TRBJ1-1; 7 bases match TRBD1. Germline values: CDR1 KGHSH, CDR2 LQKENI. The trim removed 3 bases at V and 5 bases at J, leaving 12 bases unmatched. This CDR3 comprises 16 residues. The CDR3 reads CASSPQEKGARTEAFF. CDR3 DNA: TGTGCCAGCTCACCGCAGGAAAAGGGGGCGCGGACTGAAGCTTTCTTT.

The chain combines TRBV2 with TRBJ2-3, with 13 bases that match TRBD2. Germline trimming cut 7 bases from V and 3 bases from J; bases unmatched to any gene: 4. Germline assignment: CDR1 SNHLY and CDR2 FYNNEI. CDR3 length: 15 residues. CDR3 sequence: CASTGTSGVTDTQYF. In DNA form, the CDR3 reads TGTGCCAGCACGGGGACTAGCGGGGTTACAGATACGCAGTATTTT.